This is a list of T cell receptor beta chains from one sample in a study of shared clonotypes between healthy human individuals. The data were produced by immunoSEQ multiplex PCR, yet TCRdb's version contains in-frame clones alone and is incomplete. The sample shows over a million clones, approximately 96% of them seen only once. Sequencing input: naive CD4+ T cells sorted from blood. Receptors originate from a man younger than 40 in good health. Both conserved end residues are part of each CDR3.

TRBJ2-3	TRBV5-8	CASSPGLAASTDTQYF
TRBJ2-7	TRBV11-2	CASSLVVAGGYEQYF
TRBJ2-7	TRBV7-9	CASSPPGLAGYEQYF
TRBJ1-4	TRBV28	CASSPEGAVNEKLFF
TRBJ1-4	TRBV10-3	CAISEVPNEKLFF
TRBJ1-1	TRBV5-6	CASSLNTEAFF
TRBJ2-1	TRBV28	CASSTWTSGKYNEQFF
TRBJ2-1	TRBV5-4	CASSSEGSSYNEQFF
TRBJ2-7	TRBV15	CATSRDQTGGPYEQYF
TRBJ2-7	TRBV20-1	CSAGGSYEQYF
TRBJ1-1	TRBV4-3	CASSQVGGRTEAFF
TRBJ2-3	TRBV18	CATYRGLTDTQYF
TRBJ2-7	TRBV5-5	CASSGAGTAVEQYF
TRBJ2-7	TRBV18	CASSPSRRSEQYF
TRBJ2-7	TRBV28	CASRAMGEAYEQYF
TRBJ2-2	TRBV5-1	CASSLVQNTGELFF
TRBJ2-7	TRBV7-7	CASSPRESSYEQYF
TRBJ2-7	TRBV2	CASRTQGYEQYF
TRBJ1-1	TRBV27	CASSLQLGQGNTEAFF